Listed below are T cell receptor beta chains from one sample, sequenced in a study of post-analysis software for immune sequencing data. Using its own MiXCR run on the PCR reads, TCRdb lists one record per CDR3 protein. The repertoire holds 250,000 to 300,000 distinct CDR3 sequences, with 35% to 45% as singletons. Sequenced: blood. Receptor source: a girl between 10 and 17 years old with multiple sclerosis. CDR3s include the opening cysteine and the closing phenylalanine or tryptophan.

j_gene	v_gene	CDR3aa
TRBJ1-1	TRBV28	CASGTTGLVTEAFF
TRBJ2-2	TRBV6-6	CASTMGGGGNTGELFF
TRBJ2-5	TRBV18	CASSPPAGPATQYF
TRBJ2-2	TRBV29-1	CSGKDTGELFF
TRBJ2-4	TRBV28	CASRGQGDIQYF
TRBJ2-3	TRBV20-1	CSARARGRAPDTQYF
TRBJ1-5	TRBV20-1	CSARRDASNQPQHF
TRBJ1-2	TRBV7-9	CASSHGQGVYGYTF
TRBJ2-1	TRBV3-1	CASSQRPGFSFF
TRBJ2-1	TRBV5-1	CASSSGLGQGLPMEQFF
TRBJ2-3	TRBV20-1	CSARDWRGRADTQYF
TRBJ2-1	TRBV6-2/TRBV6-3	CASSYSTWEALFF
TRBJ2-7	TRBV18	CASSPGTGEQYF
TRBJ1-6	TRBV15	CATSETGKGNSPLHF
TRBJ2-1	TRBV5-1	CASSFETSDNNEQFF
TRBJ2-6	TRBV27	CASSFLGGTNVLTF
TRBJ1-2	TRBV6-5	CASSSPTGGRAGYTF
TRBJ2-1	TRBV7-2	CASSLASGGANEQFF
TRBJ2-5	TRBV5-1	CASSPGLAGGETQYF
TRBJ2-6	TRBV29-1	CSVEEGAGANVLTF
-	TRBV4-2	CSSSQEGYGSSPYEQYF
TRBJ2-5	TRBV6-5	CASSYGGRQETQYF
TRBJ2-3	TRBV7-2	CASSKREVGTDTQYF
-	TRBV9	CASSVGGSDQETQYF
TRBJ1-2	TRBV12-3/TRBV12-4	CASSLRQPYGYTF
TRBJ2-7	TRBV5-1	CASSSTSGAPHEQYF
TRBJ1-2	TRBV3-1	CASSRGEGLTNYGYTF
TRBJ2-3	TRBV6-5	CARSSDRGASTDTQYF
TRBJ1-6	TRBV7-3	CASSLNPGNSPPHF
TRBJ2-5	TRBV20-1	CSADRETQYF
TRBJ2-7	TRBV28	CASSFTGTSGPFYEQYF
TRBJ2-3	TRBV10-3	CAISKRDREGSDTQYF
TRBJ2-3	TRBV5-1	CASSLASLTDTQYF